Below, one TCR beta chain is given with its context. No antigen is known for it. The donors, all healthy, were Caucasians living in Russia, aged 6 to 90. These data originate in a study of blood T cells in healthy people across ages. The study, taken as a whole, reports: A conclusive naive versus antigen-experienced comparison was prevented by the unsorted PBMCs.

Then a second PCR, running roughly 7 to 12 cycles, was carried out with a sample-barcoded 5' primer and a J-beta primer mix. TCRdb reprocessed the 5' RACE reads with MiXCR, giving one entry per CDR3 protein. The data contain 650,000 to 1,000,000 distinct CDR3 sequences, about 46% of them singletons. The CDR3 is 15 amino acids. Germline V CDR1 and CDR2: KGHSH, LQKENI. The ends lost 4 bases at V and 3 bases at J; junction bases unmatched: 6. This chain uses TRBV18 with TRBJ2-7, with 10 bases that match TRBD2. This receptor was taken from an elderly man in good health. Material: blood. CDR3 in amino acids: CASSQVAGGIYEQYF. CDR3 nucleotides: TGTGCCAGCTCACAAGTAGCGGGAGGAATCTACGAGCAGTACTTC.